This is a list of T cell receptor beta chains from one sample in a study of T cells after yellow fever vaccination. TCRdb independently ran MiXCR on the 5' RACE reads; one entry per CDR3 protein. The sample carries approximately 110,000 distinct CDR3 sequences, 7.4% recorded once. The sequencing here drew on CD4+ T cells sorted from PBMCs, taken 10 days after the first yellow fever vaccination. These receptors all stem from a man between 18 and 35 years old who received the YFV17D yellow fever vaccine. CDR3s include the opening cysteine and the closing phenylalanine or tryptophan. The D gene is left open where the match is weak.

NA | TRBJ2-2 | TRBV7-3 | CASSLNPNTGELFF
NA | TRBJ1-1 | TRBV7-2 | CASSLDIAMNTEAFF
NA | TRBJ1-2 | TRBV6-5 | CAAGIRTSGGYTF
TRBD2 | TRBJ2-1 | TRBV19 | CASSIGLAGGQPSYNEQFF
NA | TRBJ1-1 | TRBV10-3 | CAISGGTEAFF
NA | TRBJ2-1 | TRBV12-3/TRBV12-4 | CASSFSRQDLGEQFF
NA | TRBJ1-6 | TRBV6-5 | CASSYGGLDNSPLHF
TRBD2 | TRBJ2-5 | TRBV11-2 | CASRRGVQETQYF
NA | TRBJ2-2 | TRBV20-1 | CSARHSTTGELFF
TRBD2 | TRBJ2-7 | TRBV20-1 | CSARDRGGGYEQYF
NA | TRBJ1-1 | TRBV7-3 | CASSPTMGGTEAFF
NA | TRBJ2-3 | TRBV20-1 | CSARSLQRAGASTDTQYF
NA | TRBJ2-6 | TRBV5-1 | CASSGRESSGANVLTF
NA | TRBJ1-1 | TRBV7-9 | CASSLRIVPEAFF
NA | TRBJ1-5 | TRBV4-1 | CASSHHLRGSNQPQHF
NA | TRBJ2-6 | TRBV6-5 | CASSYSLEGFSGANVLTF
TRBD2 | TRBJ2-5 | TRBV11-2 | CASSVGSGGAGETQYF
TRBD1 | TRBJ1-4 | TRBV5-1 | CASGLRGTNEKLFF
NA | TRBJ2-5 | TRBV7-3 | CASSRREGETQYF
TRBD2 | TRBJ2-2 | TRBV12-3/TRBV12-4 | CASSFRREHPGELFF
NA | TRBJ1-2 | TRBV5-1 | CASSLLGQGQNGYTF
NA | TRBJ2-5 | TRBV5-1 | CASLADGMETQYF
TRBD2 | TRBJ2-1 | TRBV18 | CASSPRRASGGNEQFF
NA | TRBJ2-1 | TRBV20-1 | CSAGGPALEQFF
NA | TRBJ2-5 | TRBV9 | CASSVEGWGSAETQYF
NA | TRBJ1-2 | TRBV20-1 | CSVNPSYGYTF